This T cell receptor (beta chain) was captured by sequencing in a study of immune evolution from preneoplasia to lung adenocarcinoma (dated by TCRdb to the early 2020s). As for the study more broadly: HLA loss of heterozygosity was observed in around 7%, 15% and 35% of AIS, MIA and ADC lesions, respectively, and was not observed in any AAH lesions. The TCR sequencing data were obtained from around 46 patients. The overall cohort was made up of a few dozen patients with pulmonary nodules who had surgical resection. The study reported that around 100 samples were used for TCR sequencing. The study profiled immune contexture across lung adenocarcinoma precursors and invasive adenocarcinoma using immune gene expression, TCR sequencing and multiplex immunofluorescence. Whole exome sequencing and methylation data from the same cohort of nodules were integrated with the immune data. POLYSOLVER was used to infer class I HLA alleles from exome data, and LOHHLA was used to detect allele-specific HLA loss. Resected precursor lesions (AAH, AIS, MIA) and invasive adenocarcinomas were each compared against paired morphologically normal lung tissue. The sample size was set by how many specimens were available, not by a prior power calculation. What the study reported, not specific to this receptor: T cell clonality was highest in KRAS-mutant nodules compared with EGFR-mutant or double wild-type lesions. Normal lung had the highest top T cell clone frequencies, which appeared to decline progressively from AAH through AIS, MIA and invasive adenocarcinoma. Normal lung showed the highest clonality, whereas later-stage lesions appeared to have higher T cell density and diversity but lower clonality. All patients were from Japan and China, so applicability to Western populations was uncertain. The findings rested on association rather than direct causation, and larger cohorts with long-term follow-up and longitudinal biopsies were considered necessary.

Resection was performed on patients in Japan or China between the mid-2010s and the late 2010s. Two lung cancer pathologists independently reviewed H&E slides to confirm the histologic diagnosis of every case. For nucleic acid extraction, premalignant or tumor cells were enriched by macro-dissection following pathologic assessment. FFPE tissue was used for DNA isolation with the AllPrep DNA/RNA FFPE Kit. The immunoSEQ hsTCRbeta Kit was used to sequence TCR beta CDR3 regions from DNA. The published analysis was carried out like this. The ImmunoSEQ Analyzer was used to analyse the TCR sequencing data. T cell clonality was defined as 1 minus Pielou's evenness, calculated on productive rearrangements. The inverse Simpson index, applied to productive templates, was used to measure T cell diversity. T cell density was expressed as TCR beta template counts normalized to usable DNA, with usable DNA estimated by amplifying and sequencing housekeeping genes. TCR metrics were compared across histologic stages using two-sided Kruskal-Wallis tests. What TCRdb holds here is the immuneACCESS table cut down to in-frame rearrangements. Part of the clones is not present; checked against another copy, under half of the missing clones reflect an unresolved V gene, and the others are unexplained. Clone size and the V and J calls come from that table; the DNA yielded D and trimming. The sample has about 7,500 clones on record, about four fifths of them singletons. In total, the top ten clones hold 2.7% of the sample.

The CDR3 spans 15 residues, from the cysteine through the phenylalanine. The DNA shown is the 45-base CDR3, in frame from base 1. V drops 5 bases and J drops 0 bases, leaving 8 bases in between. Per the germline V gene, ENHRY is the CDR1 and SYGVKD is the CDR2. About this clone itself: This clone's antigen is unknown. Qualities for individual bases were not recorded, and no much larger clone is one base off.

Sequencing used FFPE invasive lung adenocarcinoma tissue. The cell subset or site tag for this specimen amounts to: frankly invasive lung adenocarcinoma (ADC). This receptor was identified in a person aged 35-55 years with lung adenocarcinoma. The sequence links TRBV10-3 to TRBJ2-6; the D region possibly corresponds to TRBD2 (6 bases align). The CDR3 amino acid sequence is: CAISRGGSGANVLTF. At the DNA level, the sequence is TGTGCCATCAGTCGGGGAGGCTCTGGGGCCAACGTCCTGACTTTC.